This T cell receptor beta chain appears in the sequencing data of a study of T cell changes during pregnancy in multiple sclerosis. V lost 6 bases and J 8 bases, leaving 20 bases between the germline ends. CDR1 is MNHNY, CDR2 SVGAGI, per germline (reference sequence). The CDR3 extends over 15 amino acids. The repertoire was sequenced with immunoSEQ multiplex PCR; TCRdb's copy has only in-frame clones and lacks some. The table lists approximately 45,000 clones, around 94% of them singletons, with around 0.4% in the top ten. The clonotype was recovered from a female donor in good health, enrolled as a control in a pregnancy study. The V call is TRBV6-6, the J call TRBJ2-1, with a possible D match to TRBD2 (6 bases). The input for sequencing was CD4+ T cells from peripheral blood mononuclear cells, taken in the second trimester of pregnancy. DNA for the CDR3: TGTGCCAGCAGCTACGGGACTCCTGGTCGCGATGAGCAGTTCTTC. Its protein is CASSYGTPGRDEQFF.